These 9 T cell receptor beta chains came from one sample sequenced in a study of T cell responses to AZD1222 COVID-19 vaccine. Profiled with immunoSEQ multiplex PCR; TCRdb holds only in-frame clones, not every one. This table has about 49,000 clones, 65% to 85% appearing once. This material consisted of peripheral blood, taken on day 0 of MenACWY control vaccination. These receptors came from an adult in good health.

The chain uses TRBV6-5 and TRBJ2-7; perhaps TRBD2 as D (5 bases). V shed 0 bases and J shed 0 bases, with 9 bases lying between them. This CDR3 spans 15 amino acids. Germline CDR1 MNHEY, CDR2 SVGAGI. The CDR3 DNA follows: TGTGCCAGCAGTTACTCCGGGGAGAGCTCCTACGAGCAGTACTTC. Its translation: CASSYSGESSYEQYF.

There are a few counts of this clone. The chain couples TRBV30 to TRBJ1-5; D ambiguous. This CDR3 has 13 residues. Trimming stripped 3 bases from V and 2 bases from J, with 8 bases between. Germline assignment: CDR1 GTSNPN and CDR2 SVGIG (reference sequence). The CDR3 reads CAWSNGGNQPQHF. The CDR3 DNA sequence: TGTGCCTGGAGCAATGGGGGCAATCAGCCCCAGCATTTT. Full variable domain (missing parts from reference TRBV30 and TRBJ1-5): SQTIHQWPATLVQPVGSPLSLECTVEGTSNPNLYWYRQAAGRGLQLLFYSVGIGQISSEVPQNLSASRPQDRQFILSSKKLLLSDSGFYLCAWSNGGNQPQHFGDGTRLSIL.

The chain carries TRBV7-7 and TRBJ2-3; 9 nucleotides agree with TRBD1. This CDR3 is built from 16 residues. Germline loops: CDR1 SSHAT, CDR2 FNYEAQ (reference sequence). The trim removed 3 bases at V and 5 bases at J, leaving 9 bases unmatched. The CDR3 nucleotides are TGTGCCAGCAGCTTGGGGACAGGGACCTCCCGAGATACGCAGTATTTT. Its protein is CASSLGTGTSRDTQYF.

In DNA, the CDR3 is TGTGCCAGCAGTTTATTGGGGCTCACTGAAGCTTTCTTT. It codes for CASSLLGLTEAFF. This chain links TRBV12-3 or TRBV12-4 with TRBJ1-1; weak D call: TRBD1 (5 bases). The V and J ends lost 2 bases and 4 bases respectively, with 8 bases between them. CDR3 length: 13 amino acids.

The rearrangement links TRBV29-1 to TRBJ1-4, with 10 bases fitting TRBD1. There are 15 residues in the CDR3. V was pared by 4 bases and J by 7 bases, with 9 bases of the junction left unmatched. From germline, CDR1 is SQVTM and CDR2 ANQGSEA. The CDR3 DNA sequence: TGCAGCGTTGCGCTGACAGGGGGCTACGGTGAAAAACTGTTTTTT. This codes for CSVALTGGYGEKLFF.

The chain has TRBV2 and TRBJ1-2; D is perhaps TRBD1 (6 bases). The CDR3 sequence is 14 residues long. Germline values: CDR1 SNHLY, CDR2 FYNNEI. V was trimmed by 6 bases and J by 0 bases, leaving 11 bases between them. The CDR3 DNA sequence: TGTGCCAGCAGGACGGACAGATCTAACTATGGCTACACCTTC. It encodes CASRTDRSNYGYTF.

The sample holds one count of this clone. The V call is TRBV6-4, the J call TRBJ1-5; the D gene is possibly TRBD1 (6 bases). Per germline, CDR1 MRHNA and CDR2 SNTAGT. This CDR3 region has 17 residues. Trimming pared 0 bases from V and 6 bases from J, leaving 18 bases between. The CDR3 here is CASSDSRGAGRAQPQHF. CDR3 in DNA: TGTGCCAGCAGTGACTCTCGGGGGGCAGGGCGGGCTCAGCCCCAGCATTTT.

V usage is TRBV7-9 and J usage is TRBJ1-1; 8 bases are shared with TRBD1. CDR1 and CDR2 (germline): SEHNR, FQNEAQ (reference sequence). Trimming took 5 bases from V and 6 from J; bases not matched to a gene: 5. The CDR3 spans 13 residues. Here the CDR3 DNA reads TGTGCCAGCAGCCTCGGACAGGGTGCTGAAGCTTTCTTT. This codes for CASSLGQGAEAFF. Full variable domain (rest looked up from reference TRBV7-9 and TRBJ1-1): DTGVSQNPRHKITKRGQNVTFRCDPISEHNRLYWYRQTLGQGPEFLTYFQNEAQLEKSRLLSDRFSAERPKGSFSTLEIQRTEQGDSAMYLCASSLGQGAEAFFGQGTRLTVV.

This sequence joins TRBV30 and TRBJ2-3; TRBD2 matches 11 bases. CDR3 length equals 16 residues. The junction had 8 bases not matched to a gene; V was cut back by 1 base and J by 5 bases. The V gene's germline CDR1 is GTSNPN and CDR2 SVGIG (reference sequence). CDR3 region: CAWSGTLAGGIDTQYF. In nucleotides, the CDR3 is TGTGCCTGGAGTGGGACTCTAGCGGGAGGAATAGATACGCAGTATTTT.